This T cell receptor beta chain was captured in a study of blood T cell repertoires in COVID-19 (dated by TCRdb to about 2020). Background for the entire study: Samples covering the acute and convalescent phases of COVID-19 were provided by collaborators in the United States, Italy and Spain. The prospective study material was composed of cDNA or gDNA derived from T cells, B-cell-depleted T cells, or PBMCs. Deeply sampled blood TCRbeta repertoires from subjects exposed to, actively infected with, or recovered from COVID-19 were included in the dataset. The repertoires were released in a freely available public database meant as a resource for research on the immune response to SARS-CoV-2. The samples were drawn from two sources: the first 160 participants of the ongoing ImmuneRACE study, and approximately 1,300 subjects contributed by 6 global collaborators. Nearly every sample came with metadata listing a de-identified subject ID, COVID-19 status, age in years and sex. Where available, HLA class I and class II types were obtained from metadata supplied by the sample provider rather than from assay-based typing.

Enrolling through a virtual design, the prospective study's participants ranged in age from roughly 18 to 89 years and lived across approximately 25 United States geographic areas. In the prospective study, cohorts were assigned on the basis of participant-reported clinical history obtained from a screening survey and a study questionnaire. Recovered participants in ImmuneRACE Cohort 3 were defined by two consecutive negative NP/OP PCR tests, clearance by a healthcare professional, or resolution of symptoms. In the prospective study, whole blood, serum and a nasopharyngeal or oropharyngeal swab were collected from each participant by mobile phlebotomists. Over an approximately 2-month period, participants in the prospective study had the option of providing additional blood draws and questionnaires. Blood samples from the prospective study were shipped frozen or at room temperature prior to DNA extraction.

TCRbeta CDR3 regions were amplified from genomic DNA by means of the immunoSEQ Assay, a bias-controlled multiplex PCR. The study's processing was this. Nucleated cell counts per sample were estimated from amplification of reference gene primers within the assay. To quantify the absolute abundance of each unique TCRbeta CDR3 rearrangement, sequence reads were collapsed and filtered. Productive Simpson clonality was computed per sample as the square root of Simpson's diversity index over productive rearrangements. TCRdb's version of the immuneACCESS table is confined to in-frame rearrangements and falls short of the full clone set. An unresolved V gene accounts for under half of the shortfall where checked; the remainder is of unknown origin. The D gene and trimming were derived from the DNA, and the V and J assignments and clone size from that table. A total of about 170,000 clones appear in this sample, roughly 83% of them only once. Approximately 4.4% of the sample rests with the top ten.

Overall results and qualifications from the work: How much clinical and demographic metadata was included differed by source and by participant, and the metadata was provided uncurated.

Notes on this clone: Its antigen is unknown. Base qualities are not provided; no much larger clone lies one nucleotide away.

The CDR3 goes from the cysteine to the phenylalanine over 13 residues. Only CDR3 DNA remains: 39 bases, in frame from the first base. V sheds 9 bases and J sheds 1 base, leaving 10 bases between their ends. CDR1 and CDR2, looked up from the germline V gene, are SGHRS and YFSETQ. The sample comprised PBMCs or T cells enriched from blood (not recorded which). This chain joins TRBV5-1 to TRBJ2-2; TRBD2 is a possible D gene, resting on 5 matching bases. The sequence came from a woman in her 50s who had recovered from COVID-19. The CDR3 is CATTGKNTGELFF. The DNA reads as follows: TGCGCCACCACGGGGAAGAACACCGGGGAGCTGTTTTTT.